Presented here are 30 T cell receptor beta chains from one specimen sequenced in a study of CD8+ T cells in alopecia areata. cDNA reverse transcribed from extracted RNA served as the sequencing template. The table came from immunoSEQ multiplex PCR; TCRdb's copy has only in-frame clones and leaves some out. Of 200,000 or so clones listed, around 62% are singletons. Sequenced here: CD4+ T cells sorted from blood, sampled at week 0. These receptors were obtained from a human donor with alopecia areata.

The rearrangement joins TRBV14 to TRBJ2-7; D might be TRBD1 (6 bases). The CDR3 is 14 residues long. Germline-derived CDR1 and CDR2 are SGHDN and FVKESK. Trimming stripped 1 base from V and 2 bases from J, with 9 bases between. CDR3 bases: TGTGCCAGCAGCCAAGTAAACAGGGCCTACGAGCAGTACTTC. Amino acid sequence: CASSQVNRAYEQYF.

The chain recombines TRBV6-5 with TRBJ2-5; D is possibly TRBD1 (5 bases). The CDR3 loop spans 13 amino acids. Germline V gene sequence: CDR1 MNHEY, CDR2 SVGAGI. V was shortened by 5 bases and J by 4 bases, with 11 bases between the two germline ends. CDR3 sequence: CASSLQDRETQYF. The CDR3 DNA reads TGTGCCAGCAGTCTACAGGATCGAGAGACCCAGTACTTC.

The chain employs TRBV4-1 and TRBJ1-1; no clear D. Trimming stripped 0 bases from V and 0 bases from J, with 8 bases between. CDR3 length: 15 residues. Germline CDR1 and CDR2: MGHRA and YSYEKL. The CDR3 reads CASSQDAVLNTEAFF. The CDR3 DNA reads as TGCGCCAGCAGCCAAGATGCAGTATTGAACACTGAAGCTTTCTTT.

The chain is built from TRBV5-6 and TRBJ2-7; TRBD2 matches at 9 bases. This CDR3 region has 14 residues. With 1 base clipped from V and 2 bases from J, the junction kept 1 base outside the gene matches. Per the germline V gene, CDR1 is SGHDT and CDR2 is YYEEEE. Here the CDR3 reads CASSLPSGTYEQYF. CDR3 DNA sequence: TGTGCCAGCAGCTTGCCTAGCGGGACCTACGAGCAGTACTTC.

This sequence joins TRBV29-1 and TRBJ2-1, with a tentative D call TRBD1 (6 bases). Between the trimmed V and J ends, which lost 5 bases and 5 bases, there was a span of 10 bases. Germline CDR1 reads SQVTM; CDR2 reads ANQGSEA. CDR3 size: 12 residues. The CDR3 coding sequence is TGCAGCGTTACCAGGGACAACAATGAGCAGTTCTTC. Residues: CSVTRDNNEQFF.

The rearrangement joins TRBV5-1 to TRBJ2-6; D is unclear. V dropped 3 bases and J dropped 5 bases, with 12 bases sitting between them. Germline CDR1 and CDR2: SGHRS and YFSETQ. The CDR3 has 15 amino acids. CDR3 in amino acids: CASSSNSERANVLTF. CDR3 bases: TGCGCCAGCAGCTCCAACTCGGAGAGGGCCAACGTCCTGACTTTC.

V usage is TRBV2 and J usage is TRBJ1-5; no reliable D call. In germline, CDR1 is SNHLY, CDR2 FYNNEI. The CDR3 consists of 13 residues. V was cut by 4 bases and J by 4 bases, with 8 bases left in between. The CDR3, as DNA: TGTGCCAGCAGTGGGGTAGGGAATCAGCCCCAGCATTTT. It encodes CASSGVGNQPQHF. Full variable domain (remainder filled in from reference TRBV2 and TRBJ1-5): EPEVTQTPSHQVTQMGQEVILRCVPISNHLYFYWYRQILGQKVEFLVSFYNNEISEKSEIFDDQFSVERPDGSNFTLKIRSTKLEDSAMYFCASSGVGNQPQHFGDGTRLSIL.

The gene calls are TRBV18 and TRBJ1-2; D gene uncertain. V lost 3 bases and J lost 3, with 11 bases in between. Germline CDR1 KGHSH, CDR2 LQKENI. The CDR3 totals 14 residues. In nucleotides, the CDR3 is TGTGCCAGCTCACCTAATGGAGGGTACTATGGCTACACCTTC. Translated: CASSPNGGYYGYTF. The full variable domain, in which reference TRBV18 and TRBJ1-2 provide the parts outside the CDR3, is NAGVMQNPRHLVRRRGQEARLRCSPMKGHSHVYWYRQLPEEGLKFMVYLQKENIIDESGMPKERFSAEFPKEGPSILRIQQVVRGDSAAYFCASSPNGGYYGYTFGSGTRLTVV.

Worth noting for this clone: A junction end diverges from the germline sequence, so it may reflect a read error. V is TRBV4-1 and J is TRBJ1-6, with D perhaps matching TRBD1 (5 bases). This CDR3 spans 15 amino acids. The germline V gene encodes CDR1 MGHRA and CDR2 YSYEKL. CDR3 loop: CASSQGVGPNSPLHF. The CDR3 bases are TGCGCCAGCAGCCAGGGGGTAGGGCCCAATTCGCCCCTCCACTTT.

The chain employs TRBV30 and TRBJ1-2, with TRBD1 as a possible D gene (6 bases). Trimming stripped 2 bases from V and 4 bases from J, with 11 bases between. This CDR3 spans 13 amino acids. The germline gives CDR1 GTSNPN, CDR2 SVGIG (reference sequence). The CDR3 DNA sequence: TGTGCCTGGAGTCGTACAGGGCTCTATGGCTACACCTTC. This codes for CAWSRTGLYGYTF.

This clone occurred once. The chain employs TRBV29-1 and TRBJ1-1; D is perhaps TRBD1 (6 bases). The CDR3 spans 14 residues. Deletions cut 6 bases from V and 4 bases from J, with 18 bases between. Per germline, CDR1 SQVTM and CDR2 ANQGSEA. The CDR3 DNA reads TGCAGCGTCGGCCAAGTCAGGGGACTCACTGAAGCTTTCTTT. Amino acids: CSVGQVRGLTEAFF.

The rearrangement links TRBV2 to TRBJ2-2; D perhaps matches TRBD1 (6 bases). The CDR3 runs 13 residues. V shed 10 bases and J shed 2 bases, with 11 bases lying between them. From germline, CDR1 is SNHLY and CDR2 FYNNEI. Here the CDR3 DNA reads TGTGCCATTCCACAGGGAAACACCGGGGAGCTGTTTTTT. Amino acid sequence: CAIPQGNTGELFF.

This chain uses TRBV6-1 with TRBJ2-3; no clear D. The length of the CDR3 is 12 residues. Germline V gene lookup returns CDR1 MNHNS and CDR2 SASEGT. The V and J ends lost 5 bases and 4 bases respectively, with 7 bases between them. The CDR3 coding sequence is TGTGCCAGCAGTCACAGAGCAGATACGCAGTATTTT. Protein: CASSHRADTQYF.

The chain employs TRBV5-4 and TRBJ1-1; D is undetermined. This CDR3 comprises 12 residues. Germline CDR1 and CDR2: SGHNT and YYREEE (reference sequence). Trimming removed 3 bases at V and 6 bases at J, with 9 bases between. The CDR3 region is CASSSLSAEAFF. The CDR3, as DNA: TGTGCCAGCAGCTCGTTATCCGCTGAAGCTTTCTTT.

As to this clone: Other DNA sequences within the sample encode an identical CDR3. This rearrangement joins TRBV29-1 to TRBJ2-7, with 9 bases identical to TRBD1. J lost 4 bases, V lost 7 bases, and 5 bases had no gene match. This CDR3 region has 12 residues. Germline assignment: CDR1 SQVTM and CDR2 ANQGSEA. CDR3 in DNA: TGCAGCGCCGGGACAGGGAGGTACGAGCAGTACTTC. It encodes CSAGTGRYEQYF.

V and J are TRBV5-4 and TRBJ2-2; the D is unclear. CDR3 length: 15 residues. V lost 1 base to trimming and J lost 2 bases, with 9 bases between them. Germline V gene sequence: CDR1 SGHNT, CDR2 YYREEE (reference sequence). DNA of the CDR3: TGTGCCAGCAGCTTGCTTAGCTACAACACCGGGGAGCTGTTTTTT. Its translation is CASSLLSYNTGELFF.

The chain employs TRBV30 and TRBJ1-3; D is uncertain. CDR1 and CDR2 from the germline V gene are GTSNPN and SVGIG (reference sequence). The CDR3 runs to 12 residues. The V and J ends lost 5 bases and 1 base respectively, with 6 bases between them. CDR3 in amino acids: CAWAQSGNTIYF. The DNA for the CDR3 is TGTGCCTGGGCCCAGTCTGGAAACACCATATATTTT.

The chain has TRBV14 and TRBJ1-2; D is unresolved. Between the trimmed V and J ends, which lost 1 base and 4 bases, there was a span of 7 bases. CDR3 length equals 13 residues. Germline lookup yields CDR1 SGHDN and CDR2 FVKESK. The CDR3 nucleotides are TGTGCCAGCAGCCAAGTAACCCGCTATGGCTACACCTTC. It specifies CASSQVTRYGYTF.

This chain links TRBV7-9 with TRBJ2-2; 9 positions agree with TRBD2. CDR1 and CDR2 (germline): SEHNR, FQNEAQ (reference sequence). The CDR3 has 16 residues. Unmatched junction bases numbered 9, after V lost 5 bases and J lost 5 bases. CDR3 residues: CASSLIAGVGTGELFF. For the CDR3, the DNA is TGTGCCAGCAGCCTAATAGCGGGAGTGGGGACCGGGGAGCTGTTTTTT. Full variable domain (outside the CDR3, taken from reference TRBV7-9 and TRBJ2-2): DTGVSQNPRHKITKRGQNVTFRCDPISEHNRLYWYRQTLGQGPEFLTYFQNEAQLEKSRLLSDRFSAERPKGSFSTLEIQRTEQGDSAMYLCASSLIAGVGTGELFFGEGSRLTVL.

This clone was seen just once. The CDR3, as DNA: TGTGCCAGCAGCGTAGCTGACAGGGGACAAGAGACCCAGTACTTC. Protein product: CASSVADRGQETQYF. The chain recombines TRBV9 with TRBJ2-5; TRBD1 matches at 8 bases. Germline CDR1 reads SGDLS; CDR2 reads YYNGEE. J was trimmed by 2 bases and V by 0 bases; bases with no gene match: 3. The CDR3 spans 15 residues.

This clone was found a few times. V gene TRBV27 combines with J gene TRBJ2-3, with a possible D match to TRBD1 (6 bases). CDR3 length equals 15 residues. Trimming removed 6 bases at V and 1 base at J, with 14 bases between. CDR1 is MNHEY, CDR2 SMNVEV, per germline (reference sequence). The CDR3 region has the DNA TGTGCCAGCAGAGCCCTCAGGGGCGGCACAGATACGCAGTATTTT. Translation gives CASRALRGGTDTQYF.

The genes are TRBV2 and TRBJ1-3; TRBD1 matches 10 bases. CDR3 length equals 17 residues. The V segment lost 2 bases and the J segment 4 bases; nucleotides outside the gene matches: 8. The V gene's germline CDR1 is SNHLY and CDR2 FYNNEI. The CDR3 DNA sequence: TGTGCCAGCAGTGAACACAAGGGACAGGGGTACGGAAACACCATATATTTT. Protein product: CASSEHKGQGYGNTIYF.

This clone showed up just a few times. This chain connects TRBV20-1 to TRBJ2-3; no definite D call. Trimming removed 4 bases at V and 6 bases at J, with 8 bases between. This CDR3 spans 11 amino acids. Germline V lookup: CDR1 DFQATT, CDR2 SNEGSKA (reference sequence). This CDR3 is CSAILRDTQYF. CDR3 coding DNA: TGCAGTGCTATTTTAAGGGATACGCAGTATTTT.

The chain has TRBV25-1 and TRBJ2-7, with TRBD2 matching over 9 bases. V gave up 4 bases and J gave up 1 base; unmatched junction bases: 5. Germline V gene lookup returns CDR1 MGHDK and CDR2 SYGVNS. CDR3 length: 15 amino acids. Written as DNA, the CDR3 is TGTGCCAGCAGTGGTGGCGGGAGGGCTTCCTACGAGCAGTACTTC. Translating gives CASSGGGRASYEQYF.

The rearrangement joins TRBV7-2 to TRBJ2-3, with a possible D match to TRBD2 (5 bases). Germline-derived CDR1 and CDR2 are SGHTA and FQGNSA. The V end was cut by 4 bases, the J end by 2 bases, with 13 bases between. The CDR3 covers 15 residues. CDR3 coding DNA: TGTGCCAGCAGCTCCTTCGGGGTTTCCACAGATACGCAGTATTTT. Its protein is CASSSFGVSTDTQYF.

This chain links TRBV7-3 with TRBJ2-3; D may be TRBD1 or TRBD2 (5 bases each). CDR3 length equals 15 residues. V lost 3 bases and J lost 6, with 16 bases in between. Germline V gene sequence: CDR1 SGHTA, CDR2 FQGTGA. The CDR3 region is CASSLGTYLGDTQYF. The CDR3, as DNA: TGTGCCAGCAGCTTGGGGACGTACCTGGGGGATACGCAGTATTTT.

The J gene is TRBJ1-4, the V gene TRBV30; D possibly corresponds to TRBD1 (6 bases). The CDR3 extends over 12 amino acids. Trimming took off 3 bases at V and 7 bases at J, with 9 bases between the two ends. Germline V CDR1 and CDR2: GTSNPN, SVGIG (reference sequence). CDR3 coding DNA: TGTGCCTGGAGACAGGGAGGTGAAAAACTGTTTTTT. It is translated as CAWRQGGEKLFF.

The chain couples TRBV6-5 to TRBJ2-2; D is uncertain. V lost 2 bases and J 6 bases, leaving 4 bases between the germline ends. The CDR3 is 12 residues long. The V gene's germline CDR1 is MNHEY and CDR2 SVGAGI. The CDR3 region is CASSYLAGELFF. The CDR3 region has the DNA TGTGCCAGCAGTTACCTGGCCGGGGAGCTGTTTTTT.

The V gene is TRBV6-6, the J gene TRBJ1-1; the D gene is possibly TRBD1 (5 bases). Germline assignment: CDR1 MNHNY and CDR2 SVGAGI (reference sequence). The V end lost 2 bases, the J end lost 7 bases, and 8 bases lay between the germline ends. This CDR3 has 12 residues. As DNA, the CDR3 is TGTGCCAGCAGTTACGGTGGGGGTGAAGCTTTCTTT. Translating gives CASSYGGGEAFF.

CDR3 coding DNA: TGTGCCTGGAGTACGAAACAGGGAGGGTATGGCTACACCTTC. Residues: CAWSTKQGGYGYTF. This rearrangement joins TRBV30 to TRBJ1-2; D may be TRBD1 (6 bases). Germline assignment: CDR1 GTSNPN and CDR2 SVGIG (reference sequence). The CDR3 sequence is 14 residues long. The germline V and J ends were trimmed by 2 bases and 5 bases, with 15 bases remaining between them.